Below, 10 T cell receptor beta chains from the same sample are listed, as sequenced in a study of response to subunit inactivated influenza vaccine. TCRdb re-called the RT-PCR reads through MiXCR, storing one row per CDR3 protein. Of 450,000 to 500,000 distinct CDR3 sequences in the sample, roughly 9.8% were seen once. The sequencing used PBMCs from blood, collected roughly 47 days after vaccination. Receptors originate from a man over 45 who received an inactivated influenza vaccine.

The rearrangement links TRBV10-1 to TRBJ2-5, with a tentative D call TRBD2 (6 bases). CDR1 is WNHNN, CDR2 SYGVQD, per germline (reference sequence). Deletions cut 0 bases from V and 4 bases from J, with 9 bases between. The CDR3 is made up of 14 amino acids. The CDR3 DNA reads as TGCGCCAGCAGTGAGTCTCGGGGAGGAGAGACCCAGTACTTC. This translates into CASSESRGGETQYF.

This clonotype was seen only a few times. V and J are TRBV28 and TRBJ2-1; no reliable D call. The germline gives CDR1 MDHEN, CDR2 SYDVKM. Trimming cost V 6 bases and J 0 bases, with 15 bases left between them. There are 16 residues in the CDR3. Here the CDR3 reads CASSSYLPNSYNEQFF. Here the CDR3 DNA reads TGTGCCAGCAGCTCCTACCTGCCGAACTCCTACAATGAGCAGTTCTTC.

J is TRBJ2-1 and V is TRBV15; 7 bases line up with TRBD1. Germline CDR1 reads LNHNV; CDR2 reads YYDKDF (reference sequence). This CDR3 has 15 residues. The junction had 6 bases not matched to a gene; V was cut back by 5 bases and J by 2 bases. CDR3 amino acids: CATSPLQGAYNEQFF. CDR3 coding DNA: TGTGCCACCAGCCCCCTGCAGGGGGCCTACAATGAGCAGTTCTTC. Looking up the rest from reference TRBV15 and TRBJ2-1 gives the full variable domain: DAMVIQNPRYQVTQFGKPVTLSCSQTLNHNVMYWYQQKSSQAPKLLFHYYDKDFNNEADTPDNFQSRRPNTSFCFLDIRSPGLGDTAMYLCATSPLQGAYNEQFFGPGTRLTVL.

The genes are TRBV3-1 and TRBJ2-7; 7 bases fit TRBD1. CDR1 and CDR2 (germline): LGHDT, YNNKEL (reference sequence). The V and J ends lost 2 bases and 3 bases, in that order; junction bases with no gene match: 1. CDR3 length equals 13 residues. CDR3 sequence: CASSQWTGYEQYF. The CDR3 coding sequence is TGTGCCAGCAGCCAATGGACAGGCTACGAGCAGTACTTC.

This clonotype was detected a few times. The chain carries TRBV28 and TRBJ2-7; 8 bases fit TRBD1. V lost 7 bases to trimming and J lost 1 base; unmatched junction nucleotides: 9. CDR1 is MDHEN and CDR2 is SYDVKM in the germline V gene. The length of the CDR3 is 15 residues. The CDR3 nucleotides read TGTGCCAGCACCGATTCGGACAGGGCTTCCTACGAGCAGTACTTC. Protein: CASTDSDRASYEQYF. Full variable domain (outside the CDR3, taken from reference TRBV28 and TRBJ2-7): DVKVTQSSRYLVKRTGEKVFLECVQDMDHENMFWYRQDPGLGLRLIYFSYDVKMKEKGDIPEGYSVSREKKERFSLILESASTNQTSMYLCASTDSDRASYEQYFGPGTRLTVT.

This clonotype was counted between two and nine times. The V call is TRBV20-1, the J call TRBJ2-3; D gene ambiguous. The V end was cut by 0 bases, the J end by 5 bases, with 9 bases between. CDR3 size: 13 residues. The germline CDR1 and CDR2 sequences are DFQATT and SNEGSKA (reference sequence). The CDR3 here is CSARDLRKDTQYF. CDR3 DNA: TGCAGTGCTAGAGATCTCCGGAAAGATACGCAGTATTTT.

Comment on this clonotype: A much larger clone lies a single base off, so this may be a read error. The rearrangement links TRBV7-9 to TRBJ1-6; D is undetermined. This CDR3 comprises 13 residues. The germline CDR1 and CDR2 sequences are SEHNR and FQNEAQ (reference sequence). CDR3 region: CASSLDPRKPLLF. The CDR3 DNA sequence: TGTGCCAGCAGCTTAGACCCCCGGAAACCCCTCCTCTTT.

This clonotype was seen a handful of times. V gene TRBV5-1 combines with J gene TRBJ2-2, with a tentative D call TRBD2 (6 bases). V was trimmed by 3 bases and J by 5 bases, leaving 14 bases between them. The germline V gene has CDR1 SGHRS and CDR2 YFSETQ. The CDR3 has 15 amino acids. CDR3 protein: CASSSRGTGTGELFF. In DNA form, the CDR3 reads TGCGCCAGCAGCTCACGGGGGACGGGTACCGGGGAGCTGTTTTTT.

CDR3 loop: CASSQDLPQAGTGELFF. In nucleotides, the CDR3 is TGTGCCAGCAGCCAAGATCTGCCCCAGGCGGGCACCGGGGAGCTGTTTTTT. The genes are TRBV4-2 and TRBJ2-2, with D perhaps TRBD2 (5 bases). V lost 0 bases and J lost 4, with 15 bases in between. The CDR3 consists of 17 residues. CDR1 and CDR2 from the germline V gene are LGHNA and YNFKEQ.

This clonotype was found a few times. CDR3 protein: CASSYSRGTSSGANVLTF. In nucleotides, the CDR3 is TGTGCCAGCAGTTACTCGAGAGGGACGTCCTCTGGGGCCAACGTCCTGACTTTC. V is TRBV6-5 and J is TRBJ2-6; D may match TRBD1 or TRBD2 (5 bases each). This CDR3 spans 18 amino acids. Looked up from germline, CDR1 is MNHEY and CDR2 is SVGAGI. Trimming stripped 0 bases from V and 0 bases from J, with 12 bases between.